A selection of T cell receptor beta chains follows, all from one sample in a study of beta chain features in type 1 diabetes. Only in-frame clones appear in the TCRdb table, and some are missing; sequencing was by immunoSEQ multiplex PCR. The table shows around 180,000 clones, with around 13% occurring only once. The sequencing sample was made of central memory CD4+ T cells from blood. Receptor source: a woman in her late teens or twenties in good health. Each CDR3 is given with its conserved first and last residue. Fields, in order: D gene, V gene, clone size, J gene, CDR3 DNA, CDR3 protein. D genes are given only for firm matches. Expanded clones get a size class; other rows say once, few or many, or leave the size out.

>TRBD2|TRBV25-1|few|TRBJ2-5
TGTGCCAGCAGTGAATTAGCAGGAGGACTAGCGGAGACCCAGTACTTC
CASSELAGGLAETQYF
>.|TRBV6-1|.|TRBJ2-3
TGTGCCAGCAGACAGGGAACAGATACGCAGTATTTT
CASRQGTDTQYF
>TRBD2|TRBV27|few|TRBJ2-1
TGTGCCAGCAGTTTATCTCGGGGGGGCTCCTACAATGAGCAGTTCTTC
CASSLSRGGSYNEQFF
>TRBD1|TRBV29-1|.|TRBJ1-2
TGCAGCGTTGACGCCAGGGGGACCTATGGCTACACCTTC
CSVDARGTYGYTF
>TRBD2|TRBV7-9|.|TRBJ2-1
TGTGCCAGCAGGCCGGGGACTAGCGGGAGGGCCGGTGAGCAGTTCTTC
CASRPGTSGRAGEQFF
>TRBD2|TRBV4-1|few|TRBJ2-7
TGCGCCAGCAGCCTCTCGGGAGGGCCCTACGAGCAGTACTTC
CASSLSGGPYEQYF
>.|TRBV5-1|few|TRBJ2-3
TGCGCCAGCAGCACGGGACTTCTGCAGTATTTT
CASSTGLLQYF
>TRBD1|TRBV10-3|few|TRBJ1-2
TGTGCCATCAGGGACCACAACAGGGGGGAGAGCTATGGCTACACCTTC
CAIRDHNRGESYGYTF
>TRBD1|TRBV5-4|.|TRBJ2-7
TGTGCCAGCAGCCGCGGGACAGGCTCCTACGAGCAGTACTTC
CASSRGTGSYEQYF
>TRBD1|TRBV27|.|TRBJ1-1
TGTGCCAGCAGTCTACAGGGGCGCACTGAAGCTTTCTTT
CASSLQGRTEAFF
>.|TRBV9|.|TRBJ2-1
TGTGCCAGCAGCGTAGGCCTAGGCTCCTACAATGAGCAGTTCTTC
CASSVGLGSYNEQFF
>.|TRBV14|.|TRBJ2-6
TGTGCCAGCAGCTTCCGCGGGGGGGCCAACGTCCTGACTTTC
CASSFRGGANVLTF
>TRBD2|TRBV30|few|TRBJ2-4
TGTGCCTGGAGTGTACAGCTAGCGGGAGGGCCCAAAAACATTCAGTACTTC
CAWSVQLAGGPKNIQYF
>TRBD1|TRBV30|many|TRBJ1-4
TGTGCCTGGAGTAAGGGACAGGGGAATGAAAAACTGTTTTTT
CAWSKGQGNEKLFF
>TRBD2|TRBV27|.|TRBJ2-7
TGTGCCAGCAGTACTATAGCGGGGCCGTCCTACGAGCAGTACTTC
CASSTIAGPSYEQYF
>TRBD1|TRBV7-8|.|TRBJ2-3
TGTGCCAGCAGCTTAACCCCGTATGGTCAGGGGGCCCTTTCCACAGATACGCAGTATTTT
CASSLTPYGQGALSTDTQYF
>TRBD2|TRBV13|few|TRBJ2-5
TGTGCCAGCAGCTCACTAGCGTTTCAAGAGACCCAGTACTTC
CASSSLAFQETQYF
>.|TRBV7-3|few|TRBJ1-5
TGTGCCAGCAGCTTAAACCCGACAGATCAGCCCCAGCATTTT
CASSLNPTDQPQHF
>TRBD1|TRBV7-8|few|TRBJ1-2
TGTGCCAGCAGCTTAACAGGGGAAGACAGGGGCTACACCTTC
CASSLTGEDRGYTF
>.|TRBV4-3|.|TRBJ2-2
TGCGCCAGCAGCCGAAAAGCGCAGTCCAACACCGGGGAGCTGTTTTTT
CASSRKAQSNTGELFF
>TRBD2|TRBV10-3|.|TRBJ2-7
TGTGCCATCAGTGAGTCCACTAGCGGCCGGGACGAGCAGTACTTC
CAISESTSGRDEQYF
>TRBD1|TRBV28|.|TRBJ1-2
TGTGCCAGCAGAACCCCGGGACAGGGTTGGGGCTACACCTTC
CASRTPGQGWGYTF
>.|TRBV9|few|TRBJ2-7
TGTGCCAGCAGCTTAGGGCGGACGGGGGGCACCTACGAGCAGTACTTC
CASSLGRTGGTYEQYF
>TRBD1|TRBV27|.|TRBJ1-2
TGTGCCAGCGGAGGACAGGGGGAGGGCTACACCTTC
CASGGQGEGYTF
>TRBD2|TRBV30|.|TRBJ2-4
TGTGCCTGGAGTGGACTAGTGCGGGAGTATATTCAGTACTTC
CAWSGLVREYIQYF
>.|TRBV28|.|TRBJ2-5
TGTGCCAGCAGTTCTCGGGAGACCCAGTACTTC
CASSSRETQYF
>.|TRBV18|.|TRBJ2-6
TGTGCCAGCTCACCAGGGCTCTCTGGGGCCAACGTCCTGACTTTC
CASSPGLSGANVLTF
>TRBD2|TRBV2|many|TRBJ2-1
TGTGCCAGCAGTGAAGCGGGGACTAGCTACAATGAGCAGTTCTTC
CASSEAGTSYNEQFF
>.|TRBV14|few|TRBJ2-1
TGTGCCAGCAGCCAACAGGTCTACAATGAGCAGTTCTTC
CASSQQVYNEQFF
>.|TRBV7-9|few|TRBJ2-1
TGTGCCAGCTATCGTAGGGGTCGCGAGCAGTTCTTC
CASYRRGREQFF
>.|TRBV19|few|TRBJ2-2
TGTGCCAGTAGTATCAAAACTAGCACCGGGGAGCTGTTTTTT
CASSIKTSTGELFF
>.|TRBV5-1|many|TRBJ2-7
TGCGCCAGCAGCCCGACAGTTAGTACCTACGAGCAGTACTTC
CASSPTVSTYEQYF
>.|TRBV11-1|.|TRBJ2-7
TGTGCCAGCAGCCCAGGGACGGGAGCGTACGAGCAGTACTTC
CASSPGTGAYEQYF
>TRBD1|TRBV29-1|.|TRBJ2-1
TGCAGCGGTCTTCGGGACAGGGGTGTCAATGAGCAGTTCTTC
CSGLRDRGVNEQFF
>.|TRBV7-8|many|TRBJ1-1
TGTGCCAGCAGCTTAGCGGCCCTTAACACTGAAGCTTTCTTT
CASSLAALNTEAFF
>.|TRBV29-1|few|TRBJ2-3
TGCAGCGTTTCTCTTCGGGAAGATACGCAGTATTTT
CSVSLREDTQYF
>TRBD1|TRBV30|few|TRBJ1-5
TGTGCCTGGAGTTCGACAGGGGGGAACTTTCAGCCCCAGCATTTT
CAWSSTGGNFQPQHF
>.|TRBV30|.|TRBJ2-3
TGTGCCTGGAGTGTCTATAGAATCTTGTACACAGATACGCAGTATTTT
CAWSVYRILYTDTQYF
>TRBD2|TRBV6-1|once|TRBJ2-7
TGTGCCAGCAGTGAAGCGCTCCAGCGGGAGCGGTACGAGCAGTACTTC
CASSEALQRERYEQYF
>TRBD2|TRBV7-2|few|TRBJ2-1
TGTGCCAGCAGCTTAGTACTTCGGACTAGCGGGAGAGGTGGTGAGCAGTTCTTC
CASSLVLRTSGRGGEQFF
>TRBD1|TRBV13|few|TRBJ1-2
TGTGCCAGCAGCTTAGGGGACAGGGCGTACTATGGCTACACCTTC
CASSLGDRAYYGYTF
>.|TRBV10-3|.|TRBJ1-1
TGTGCCGCCCGAGACGTTACAGCGAACACTGAAGCTTTCTTT
CAARDVTANTEAFF
>.|TRBV9|.|TRBJ1-1
TGTGCCAGCAGCGTAGCGGGAGAACGGAACACTGAAGCTTTCTTT
CASSVAGERNTEAFF
>.|TRBV18|.|TRBJ1-1
TGTGCCAGCTCACCTAACACAAGGAACACTGAAGCTTTCTTT
CASSPNTRNTEAFF
>TRBD2|TRBV6-5|.|TRBJ2-1
TGTGCCAGCCGGCGGGAGTGGGACAATGAGCAGTTCTTC
CASRREWDNEQFF